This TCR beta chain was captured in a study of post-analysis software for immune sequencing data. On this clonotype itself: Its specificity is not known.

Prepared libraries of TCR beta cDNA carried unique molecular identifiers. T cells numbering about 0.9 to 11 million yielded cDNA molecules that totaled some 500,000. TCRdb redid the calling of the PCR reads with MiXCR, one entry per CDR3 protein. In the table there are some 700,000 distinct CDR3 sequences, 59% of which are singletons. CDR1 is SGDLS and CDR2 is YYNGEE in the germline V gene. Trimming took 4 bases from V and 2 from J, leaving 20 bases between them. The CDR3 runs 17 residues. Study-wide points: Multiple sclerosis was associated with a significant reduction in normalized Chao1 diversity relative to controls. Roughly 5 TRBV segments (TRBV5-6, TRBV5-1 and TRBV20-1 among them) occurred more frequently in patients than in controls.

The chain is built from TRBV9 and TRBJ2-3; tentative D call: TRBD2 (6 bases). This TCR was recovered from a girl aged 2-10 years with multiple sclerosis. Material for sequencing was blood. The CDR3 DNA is TGTGCCAGCAGCATCGCGTCAAGGGCGGGGATCACAGATACGCAGTATTTT. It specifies CASSIASRAGITDTQYF.